This TCR beta chain derives from a study of CD8+ T cells in alopecia areata. Extraction of RNA preceded its reverse transcription into cDNA, which served as the sequencing template. The assay was immunoSEQ multiplex PCR, and TCRdb's table has in-frame clones only and misses some. This sample has roughly 100,000 clones, with 85% to 90% found just once. The CDR3 runs to 15 residues. V lost 0 bases, J lost 1 base, and 8 bases lay in between. Germline V gene sequence: CDR1 SGDLS, CDR2 YYNGEE. Treatment of the sample: oral pan-JAK inhibitor, 5-10 mg twice daily. The chain has TRBV9 and TRBJ1-5, with D tentatively TRBD1 (5 bases). This sequence was found in a human donor with alopecia areata. The specimen comprised CD8+ T cells sorted from blood, sampled around week 34, from a patient treated with tofacitinib. CDR3 coding DNA: TGTGCCAGCAGCGTAGCGGGGGAAAGCAATCAGCCCCAGCATTTT. Its translation is CASSVAGESNQPQHF. The entire variable domain, with the rest obtained from reference TRBV9 and TRBJ1-5, is as follows: DSGVTQTPKHLITATGQRVTLRCSPRSGDLSVYWYQQSLDQGLQFLIQYYNGEERAKGNILERFSAQQFPDLHSELNLSSLELGDSALYFCASSVAGESNQPQHFGDGTRLSIL.